This note documents a single T cell receptor beta chain sequence. Its antigen is not identified. Per germline, CDR1 MNHNY and CDR2 SVGAGI (reference sequence). The CDR3 loop spans 16 amino acids. V dropped 7 bases and J dropped 3 bases, with 22 bases sitting between them. The data were taken from a study of early stage breast cancer tumors. As for the study in general: Average read coverage per sample was 9.5 to 10-fold.

Points from the study as a whole: Compared with adjacent normal breast tissue, tumors showed roughly 2.5-fold greater T cell density and higher clonality. Commonly generated sequences made up most enriched TCRB sequences shared between patients.

Assay used: immunoSEQ multiplex PCR; TCRdb lists only in-frame clones, some missing. The profile covers tens of thousands of clones, with approximately 78% appearing a single time and around 7.2% taken by the ten largest. This TCR came from a person aged 45-65 years with breast cancer. Sequences were obtained from blood. The rearrangement uses TRBV6-6 and TRBJ2-7, with a possible D match to TRBD1 (6 bases). The CDR3 nucleotides read TGTGCCAGCACCACAAAGCAAGGCTGGGGGCTCTACGAGCAGTACTTC. Amino acid sequence: CASTTKQGWGLYEQYF.